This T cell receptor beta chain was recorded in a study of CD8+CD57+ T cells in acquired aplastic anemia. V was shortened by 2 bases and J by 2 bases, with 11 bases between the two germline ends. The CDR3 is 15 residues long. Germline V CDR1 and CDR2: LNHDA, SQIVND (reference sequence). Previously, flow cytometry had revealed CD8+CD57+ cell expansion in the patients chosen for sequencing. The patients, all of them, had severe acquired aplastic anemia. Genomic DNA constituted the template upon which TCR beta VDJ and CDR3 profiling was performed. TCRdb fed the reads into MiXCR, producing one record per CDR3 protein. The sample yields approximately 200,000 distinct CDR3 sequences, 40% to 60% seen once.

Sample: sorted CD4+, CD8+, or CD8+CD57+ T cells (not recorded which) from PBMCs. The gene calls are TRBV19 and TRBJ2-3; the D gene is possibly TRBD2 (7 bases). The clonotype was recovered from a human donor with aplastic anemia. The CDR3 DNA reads TGTGCCAGTAGTATAAGGGGGGGTGACACAGATACGCAGTATTTT. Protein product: CASSIRGGDTDTQYF.